These 18 T cell receptor beta chains came from one sample sequenced in a study of blood T cell repertoires in COVID-19. The table came from immunoSEQ multiplex PCR; TCRdb's copy has only in-frame clones and leaves some out. This sample has about 250,000 clones, with about 87% found just once. Sequenced: PBMCs or T cells enriched from blood (not recorded which). The receptors stem from a woman in her forties or fifties who had recovered from COVID-19.

The chain carries TRBV5-1 and TRBJ2-1; 10 nucleotides align to TRBD2. Germline-derived CDR1 and CDR2 are SGHRS and YFSETQ. The trim removed 0 bases at V and 6 bases at J, leaving 6 bases unmatched. The CDR3 runs to 16 residues. CDR3 loop: CASSLALAGGINEQFF. The CDR3 nucleotides read TGCGCCAGCAGCTTGGCCTTAGCGGGAGGAATCAATGAGCAGTTCTTC.

This clone was detected only once. The chain couples TRBV25-1 to TRBJ2-3; 9 nucleotides agree with TRBD2. The CDR3 is 16 residues long. Trimming cost V 1 base and J 5 bases; bases outside gene matches: 7. Looked up from germline, CDR1 is MGHDK and CDR2 is SYGVNS. The CDR3 region has the DNA TGTGCCAGCAGTGAATCACTTAGCGGGAGACAAGATACGCAGTATTTT. Its translation: CASSESLSGRQDTQYF. The full variable domain, in which reference TRBV25-1 and TRBJ2-3 provide the parts outside the CDR3, is EADIYQTPRYLVIGTGKKITLECSQTMGHDKMYWYQQDPGMELHLIHYSYGVNSTEKGDLSSESTVSRIRTEHFPLTLESARPSHTSQYLCASSESLSGRQDTQYFGPGTRLTVL.

This rearrangement joins TRBV7-3 to TRBJ2-3; the D gene is possibly TRBD2 (6 bases). Deletions cut 3 bases from V and 7 bases from J, with 17 bases between. This CDR3 contains 15 residues. Germline CDR1 and CDR2: SGHTA and FQGTGA. CDR3 bases: TGTGCCAGCAGCTTCACGGGGACTGGGGATTATACGCAGTATTTT. It translates to CASSFTGTGDYTQYF. The full variable domain, its missing parts supplied by reference TRBV7-3 and TRBJ2-3, is GAGVSQTPSNKVTEKGKYVELRCDPISGHTALYWYRQSLGQGPEFLIYFQGTGAADDSGLPNDRFFAVRPEGSVSTLKIQRTERGDSAVYLCASSFTGTGDYTQYFGPGTRLTVL.

The CDR3 bases are TGTGCCAGTAGTCCCAGGGGATCGGGGAACACTGAAGCTTTCTTT. Residues: CASSPRGSGNTEAFF. The chain is built from TRBV19 and TRBJ1-1; possible D gene TRBD1, 6 bases. The CDR3 consists of 15 residues. Germline CDR1 is LNHDA and CDR2 is SQIVND (reference sequence). Trimming pared 5 bases from V and 1 base from J, leaving 14 bases between.

The chain joins TRBV27 to TRBJ2-7, with D tentatively TRBD2 (7 bases). Trimming shortened V by 3 bases and J by 3 bases, and 18 bases separated the two germline ends. The CDR3 has 16 amino acids. Per the germline V gene, CDR1 is MNHEY and CDR2 is SMNVEV (reference sequence). CDR3 sequence (DNA): TGTGCCAGCAGTTTTGGTTCGTGGGAGGGGGGCTACGAGCAGTACTTC. Translation gives CASSFGSWEGGYEQYF.

This clone came up once. V is TRBV29-1 and J is TRBJ2-7; D unclear. Germline CDR1 SQVTM, CDR2 ANQGSEA. CDR3 size: 15 residues. Trimming pared 8 bases from V and 6 bases from J, leaving 26 bases between. The CDR3 sequence is CSFSFEASSLGEQYF. DNA for the CDR3: TGCAGCTTCTCGTTTGAGGCCAGCTCCTTGGGCGAGCAGTACTTC.

This chain links TRBV28 with TRBJ1-1; TRBD1 might be the D (6 bases). The CDR3 has 14 residues. The germline V gene encodes CDR1 MDHEN and CDR2 SYDVKM. The V end was cut by 2 bases, the J end by 1 base, with 8 bases between. The CDR3 sequence: CASSLPQGNTEAFF. CDR3 DNA sequence: TGTGCCAGCAGTTTACCACAGGGGAACACTGAAGCTTTCTTT.

This chain uses TRBV18 with TRBJ2-3, with 7 positions matching TRBD2. The CDR3 runs to 15 residues. Per the germline V gene, CDR1 is KGHSH and CDR2 is LQKENI. V shed 5 bases, J shed 2 bases, and the junction held 7 bases outside the gene matches. This CDR3 is CASSDPGLVTDTQYF. The CDR3 DNA is TGTGCCAGCTCAGACCCTGGACTAGTCACAGATACGCAGTATTTT.

The CDR3 nucleotides read TGTGCCAGTAGCCCCTTGCCAGGCGGGTCTATGGGCACTGAAGCTTTCTTT. Protein sequence: CASSPLPGGSMGTEAFF. V gene TRBV19 combines with J gene TRBJ1-1; D is ambiguous. This CDR3 has 17 amino acids. V was trimmed by 6 bases and J by 4 bases, leaving 24 bases between them. Per germline, CDR1 LNHDA and CDR2 SQIVND (reference sequence). The whole variable domain, remainder taken from reference TRBV19 and TRBJ1-1, is DGGITQSPKYLFRKEGQNVTLSCEQNLNHDAMYWYRQDPGQGLRLIYYSQIVNDFQKGDIAEGYSVSREKKESFPLTVTSAQKNPTAFYLCASSPLPGGSMGTEAFFGQGTRLTVV.

This chain joins TRBV18 and TRBJ2-1, with 9 bases aligning to TRBD2. The CDR3 consists of 14 residues. V was clipped by 2 bases and J by 5 bases; unmatched bases: 1. The germline CDR1 and CDR2 sequences are KGHSH and LQKENI. CDR3 residues: CASSPVAGDNEQFF. The CDR3 nucleotides are TGTGCCAGCTCACCAGTAGCGGGAGACAATGAGCAGTTCTTC.

The gene calls are TRBV5-6 and TRBJ2-7, with 9 bases matching TRBD1. CDR1 and CDR2 from the germline V gene are SGHDT and YYEEEE. There are 14 residues in the CDR3. V dropped 1 base and J dropped 7; count of bases not matched to a gene: 6. DNA for the CDR3: TGTGCCAGCAGCTTGTACAGGGGGCTTAGGGAGCAGTACTTC. It is translated as CASSLYRGLREQYF.

The chain's CDR3 is CSARSGGELFF. The DNA of the CDR3 is TGCAGTGCAAGGAGTGGCGGGGAGCTGTTTTTT. The rearrangement joins TRBV20-1 to TRBJ2-2; D gene ambiguous. The CDR3 covers 11 residues. Trimming cost V 6 bases and J 7 bases, with 9 bases left between them. CDR1 is DFQATT and CDR2 is SNEGSKA in the germline V gene (reference sequence).

The rearrangement uses TRBV27 and TRBJ2-7; D possibly corresponds to TRBD2 (7 bases). The V gene lost 2 bases and the J gene lost 2 bases, with 13 bases spanning the gap. Looked up from germline, CDR1 is MNHEY and CDR2 is SMNVEV (reference sequence). This CDR3 is 15 amino acids long. The CDR3, as DNA: TGTGCCAGCAGTTTAGTGTCGGGGGGCGCCTACGAGCAGTACTTC. It is translated as CASSLVSGGAYEQYF.

The V and J genes are TRBV6-5 and TRBJ1-5; D is uncertain. The V gene lost 7 bases and the J gene lost 3 bases, with 10 bases spanning the gap. Germline V lookup: CDR1 MNHEY, CDR2 SVGAGI. The CDR3 is 13 amino acids. In nucleotides, the CDR3 is TGTGCCAGCAACCAGGCTCTCAATCAGCCCCAGCATTTT. It is translated as CASNQALNQPQHF.

The rearrangement uses TRBV7-2 and TRBJ1-6; 9 bases align to TRBD1. Germline CDR1 reads SGHTA; CDR2 reads FQGNSA. CDR3 length: 16 residues. Losses at the gene ends were 5 bases for V and 9 bases for J; bases not matched to a gene: 11. CDR3 bases: TGTGCCAGCAGCATAACCAGGGGACAGGGTTCTTCACCCCTCCACTTT. The encoded protein is CASSITRGQGSSPLHF. The variable domain in full, completed from reference TRBV7-2 and TRBJ1-6, reads GAGVSQSPSNKVTEKGKDVELRCDPISGHTALYWYRQSLGQGLEFLIYFQGNSAPDKSGLPSDRFSAERTGGSVSTLTIQRTQQEDSAVYLCASSITRGQGSSPLHFGNGTRLTVT.

The rearrangement links TRBV6-5 to TRBJ1-2; possible D gene TRBD1, 6 bases. The CDR3 covers 11 residues. Per germline, CDR1 MNHEY and CDR2 SVGAGI. The V end was cut by 10 bases, the J end by 8 bases, with 14 bases between. CDR3 protein: CATSKGGGYTF. The CDR3 DNA is TGTGCCACCTCAAAGGGGGGGGGCTACACCTTC.

In DNA, the CDR3 is TGTGCCAGCGGGCAAAATCAGCCCCAGCATTTT. It translates to CASGQNQPQHF. This rearrangement joins TRBV6-5 to TRBJ1-5, with D unresolved. The CDR3 runs 11 residues. Trimming cost V 8 bases and J 4 bases, with 6 bases left between them. Germline assignment: CDR1 MNHEY and CDR2 SVGAGI.

This clone was observed a handful of times. An end of the junction does not agree with germline; a read error may underlie this. The chain links TRBV20-1 to TRBJ2-7; 8 bases are a match to TRBD2. CDR3 length: 11 residues. Germline V gives CDR1 DFQATT, CDR2 SNEGSKA (reference sequence). The CDR3 DNA follows: TGCAGTGCTAGTAATAGCGGGGCCAGTCAATTC. Translation gives CSASNSGASQF.